These 21 T cell receptor beta chains were all obtained from the same sample, sequenced in a study of shared clonotypes between healthy human individuals. Profiled with immunoSEQ multiplex PCR; TCRdb holds only in-frame clones, not every one. The sample holds over 2 million clones, around 95% seen once. The source material was naive CD4+ T cells sorted from blood. Subset noted: CD45RA+ positively selected. Source of these receptors: a man aged 18 to 30 in good health.

The chain links TRBV18 to TRBJ1-2, with unresolved D. Germline CDR1 is KGHSH and CDR2 is LQKENI. The CDR3 consists of 12 residues. V lost 4 bases and J 14 bases, leaving 17 bases between the germline ends. DNA of the CDR3: TGTGCCAGCTCACAAGATTCTATGGCTTGGACCTTC. It translates to CASSQDSMAWTF.

The rearrangement links TRBV9 to TRBJ1-6; TRBD1 matches at 7 bases. The CDR3 sequence is 15 residues long. Germline V gene lookup returns CDR1 SGDLS and CDR2 YYNGEE. V gave up 0 bases and J gave up 7 bases; unmatched junction bases: 4. The CDR3 DNA sequence: TGTGCCAGCAGCGTAGAGGGCAGGGGGAATTCACCCCTCCACTTT. This encodes CASSVEGRGNSPLHF.

This clone was found once. The J gene is TRBJ2-5, the V gene TRBV20-1; D ambiguous. There are 10 residues in the CDR3. Germline V gives CDR1 DFQATT, CDR2 SNEGSKA (reference sequence). V was shortened by 7 bases and J by 7 bases, with 10 bases between the two germline ends. CDR3 in amino acids: CSGSDGTQYF. CDR3 nucleotides: TGCAGTGGGTCGGACGGGACCCAGTACTTC.

V usage is TRBV6-1 and J usage is TRBJ1-1, with unresolved D. CDR1 MNHNS and CDR2 SASEGT come from the germline V gene. Trimming removed 2 bases at V and 7 bases at J, with 17 bases between. The CDR3 consists of 15 residues. The CDR3 DNA reads TGTGCCAGCAGTGAAAATCGCCCCGGGAGTGGTGAAGCTTTCTTT. This sequence encodes CASSENRPGSGEAFF.

The rearrangement joins TRBV6-6 to TRBJ2-5; D possibly corresponds to TRBD1 (6 bases). This CDR3 is built from 14 residues. Trimming shortened V by 0 bases and J by 4 bases, and 9 bases separated the two germline ends. Germline-derived CDR1 and CDR2 are MNHNY and SVGAGI (reference sequence). The CDR3 DNA sequence: TGTGCCAGCAGTTACTCGATAGGGGGAGAGACCCAGTACTTC. It yields the protein CASSYSIGGETQYF.

The chain carries TRBV5-1 and TRBJ2-7; TRBD2 aligns across 7 bases. CDR3 length equals 15 residues. Per the germline V gene, CDR1 is SGHRS and CDR2 is YFSETQ. The J segment lost 2 bases and the V segment lost 0 bases, leaving 5 bases of the junction unmatched. The CDR3 region has the DNA TGCGCCAGCAGCTTGGTAGTGGGAGGGCCCTACGAGCAGTACTTC. It codes for CASSLVVGGPYEQYF.

The rearrangement joins TRBV6-5 to TRBJ2-2; TRBD2 is a possible D gene (6 bases). The CDR3 loop spans 15 amino acids. Germline V gives CDR1 MNHEY, CDR2 SVGAGI. V lost 2 bases, J lost 4 bases, and 11 bases lay in between. Written as DNA, the CDR3 is TGTGCCAGCAGTTACGGAGGGACCATCACCGGGGAGCTGTTTTTT. Its protein is CASSYGGTITGELFF.

V and J are TRBV30 and TRBJ1-1; D perhaps matches TRBD1 (5 bases). CDR1 and CDR2 (germline): GTSNPN, SVGIG (reference sequence). V was clipped by 2 bases and J by 1 base, with 20 bases between them. The CDR3 has 17 amino acids. The CDR3 sequence: CAWSTYFGPGTNTEAFF. CDR3 DNA: TGTGCCTGGAGTACATATTTCGGACCGGGGACGAACACTGAAGCTTTCTTT.

The rearrangement joins TRBV30 to TRBJ1-3, with D perhaps TRBD1 (5 bases). V was pared by 2 bases and J by 4 bases, with 18 bases between. The germline gives CDR1 GTSNPN, CDR2 SVGIG (reference sequence). There are 16 residues in the CDR3. The CDR3 here is CAWSSRRGSRGNTIYF. The CDR3 nucleotides are TGTGCCTGGAGTTCCCGCCGGGGGTCACGCGGAAACACCATATATTTT.

This chain links TRBV30 with TRBJ2-5; no clear D gene. The germline V and J ends were trimmed by 1 base and 1 base, with 13 bases remaining between them. The CDR3 spans 15 residues. Germline lookup yields CDR1 GTSNPN and CDR2 SVGIG (reference sequence). DNA for the CDR3: TGTGCCTGGAGTGCTGGGGTGACGGGCCAAGAGACCCAGTACTTC. Its translation is CAWSAGVTGQETQYF.

The chain is built from TRBV18 and TRBJ2-7; D ambiguous. Germline V gene data show CDR1 as KGHSH and CDR2 as LQKENI. CDR3 size: 14 residues. Trimming cost V 2 bases and J 2 bases, with 10 bases left between them. DNA for the CDR3: TGTGCCAGCTCACCAGGAGACTCAACCTACGAGCAGTACTTC. Its protein is CASSPGDSTYEQYF.

V gene TRBV19 combines with J gene TRBJ2-7; 8 nucleotides match TRBD1. Germline-derived CDR1 and CDR2 are LNHDA and SQIVND (reference sequence). This CDR3 comprises 14 residues. Losses at the gene ends were 5 bases for V and 5 bases for J; bases not matched to a gene: 8. CDR3 loop: CASSPRQGKDEQYF. The CDR3 nucleotides are TGTGCCAGTAGTCCGCGACAGGGGAAAGACGAGCAGTACTTC.

This chain links TRBV5-6 with TRBJ2-5; no definite D call. V shed 0 bases and J shed 3 bases, with 12 bases lying between them. The CDR3 extends over 15 amino acids. Germline values: CDR1 SGHDT, CDR2 YYEEEE. DNA for the CDR3: TGTGCCAGCAGCTTGGCAAGCAGGAAAGAAGAGACCCAGTACTTC. Its translation is CASSLASRKEETQYF.

This chain links TRBV25-1 with TRBJ1-1, with unresolved D. Germline assignment: CDR1 MGHDK and CDR2 SYGVNS. The CDR3 spans 12 residues. V was shortened by 4 bases and J by 4 bases, with 7 bases between the two germline ends. CDR3 amino acids: CASSGFSTEAFF. The CDR3, as DNA: TGTGCCAGCAGTGGTTTTTCCACTGAAGCTTTCTTT.

The rearrangement joins TRBV10-3 to TRBJ2-2, with D possibly being TRBD2 (6 bases). The CDR3 has 15 residues. Trimming stripped 8 bases from V and 1 base from J, with 14 bases between. CDR1 and CDR2 (germline): ENHRY, SYGVKD. In nucleotides, the CDR3 is TGTGCCATCTCCCCAAACGGGGGGAACACCGGGGAGCTGTTTTTT. It codes for CAISPNGGNTGELFF.

J is TRBJ1-1 and V is TRBV6-5, with D unresolved. Germline V gene data show CDR1 as MNHEY and CDR2 as SVGAGI. V gave up 6 bases and J gave up 0 bases, with 8 bases separating them. The length of the CDR3 is 13 residues. In nucleotides, the CDR3 is TGTGCCAGCAGGCCACAGATGAACACTGAAGCTTTCTTT. Translated: CASRPQMNTEAFF.

For the CDR3, the DNA is TGTGCCAGCAGCTTACCTACAGGGTACACTGAAGCTTTCTTT. The encoded protein is CASSLPTGYTEAFF. The chain combines TRBV5-6 with TRBJ1-1, with a possible D match to TRBD1 (6 bases). V was clipped by 2 bases and J by 3 bases, with 11 bases between them. Germline CDR1 and CDR2: SGHDT and YYEEEE. The CDR3 length is 14 residues.

This chain links TRBV11-2 with TRBJ1-4, with TRBD1 matching 9 bases. Germline assignment: CDR1 SGHAT and CDR2 FQNNGV. After removal of 3 bases from V and 7 bases from J, the junction contained 6 bases not matched to a gene. CDR3 length equals 15 residues. CDR3 amino acids: CASSFPGTGTEKLFF. The DNA for the CDR3 is TGTGCCAGCAGCTTTCCCGGGACAGGGACTGAAAAACTGTTTTTT.

This rearrangement joins TRBV5-1 to TRBJ1-2; no reliable D call. V shed 0 bases and J shed 4 bases, with 13 bases lying between them. The CDR3 is 15 amino acids. Germline V gene data show CDR1 as SGHRS and CDR2 as YFSETQ. CDR3 protein: CASSLDSPNIYGYTF. The CDR3 coding sequence is TGCGCCAGCAGCTTGGACTCCCCCAACATCTATGGCTACACCTTC.

This chain joins TRBV6-5 and TRBJ2-7; 10 nucleotides line up with TRBD2. The CDR3 spans 16 residues. Germline V lookup: CDR1 MNHEY, CDR2 SVGAGI. Trimming cost V 0 bases and J 4 bases; bases outside gene matches: 6. The CDR3 DNA reads as TGTGCCAGCAGTTACTCGAGCCTAGCGGGAGTATACGAGCAGTACTTC. Translated: CASSYSSLAGVYEQYF.

This chain connects TRBV30 to TRBJ1-4, with 8 bases identical to TRBD1. Losses at the gene ends were 3 bases for V and 7 bases for J; bases not matched to a gene: 4. Germline V gene sequence: CDR1 GTSNPN, CDR2 SVGIG (reference sequence). This CDR3 has 13 residues. The CDR3: CAWRDREREKLFF. In DNA form, the CDR3 reads TGTGCCTGGAGGGACAGGGAACGTGAAAAACTGTTTTTT. Filled out from reference TRBV30 and TRBJ1-4, the complete variable domain reads SQTIHQWPATLVQPVGSPLSLECTVEGTSNPNLYWYRQAAGRGLQLLFYSVGIGQISSEVPQNLSASRPQDRQFILSSKKLLLSDSGFYLCAWRDREREKLFFGSGTQLSVL.